A selection of T cell receptor beta chains follows, all from one sample in a study of T-cell memory formation after mild COVID-19. TCRdb reprocessed the 5' RACE reads with MiXCR, giving one entry per CDR3 protein. This table holds roughly 150,000 distinct CDR3 sequences, approximately 25% found once. Specimen: PBMCs or a T cell subset sorted from them (not recorded which). The receptors derive from an adult woman who had mild COVID-19 (a few samples of this study predate the infection). Cell type and time point are not known. Each CDR3 is given with its conserved first and last residue. The order of the fields is J gene, CDR3 length, V gene, D gene, clone size, CDR3 protein, CDR3 DNA. The D gene is left open where the match is weak. The size entry is marked missing in some rows and otherwise reads once, few, many or a size class.

j_gene: TRBJ2-1
len: 13
v_gene: TRBV19
d_gene: TRBD2
abundance: few
CDR3aa: CASSRESYNEQFF
CDR3nt: TGTGCCAGTTCGCGGGAGTCTTACAATGAGCAGTTCTTC

j_gene: TRBJ2-1
len: 12
v_gene: TRBV15
d_gene: .
abundance: .
CDR3aa: CATSAVQGRQFF
CDR3nt: TGTGCCACCAGCGCCGTACAGGGACGGCAGTTCTTC

j_gene: TRBJ2-1
len: 17
v_gene: TRBV4-3
d_gene: TRBD1
abundance: .
CDR3aa: CASSQGMTGGDLNEQFF
CDR3nt: TGCGCCAGCAGCCAAGGCATGACAGGGGGCGATCTGAATGAGCAGTTCTTC

j_gene: TRBJ2-1
len: 15
v_gene: TRBV19
d_gene: .
abundance: few
CDR3aa: CASSVDSISYNEQFF
CDR3nt: TGTGCCAGTAGTGTAGACAGCATTTCCTACAATGAGCAGTTCTTC

j_gene: TRBJ2-3
len: 16
v_gene: TRBV12-3/TRBV12-4
d_gene: .
abundance: .
CDR3aa: CASTRMTATSTDTQYF
CDR3nt: TGTGCCAGCACCCGGATGACGGCGACTAGCACAGATACGCAGTATTTT

j_gene: TRBJ2-7
len: 14
v_gene: TRBV10-3
d_gene: .
abundance: .
CDR3aa: CAISVVENSYEQYF
CDR3nt: TGTGCCATCAGTGTGGTGGAGAACTCCTACGAGCAGTACTTC

j_gene: TRBJ1-5
len: 16
v_gene: TRBV7-9
d_gene: .
abundance: .
CDR3aa: CASSLGAGGIRAPQHF
CDR3nt: TGTGCCAGCAGCTTAGGAGCTGGGGGAATAAGGGCGCCCCAGCATTTT

j_gene: TRBJ2-1
len: 21
v_gene: TRBV7-8
d_gene: TRBD2
abundance: .
CDR3aa: CASSLAAVLAGGPAFYNEQFF
CDR3nt: TGTGCCAGCAGCTTAGCTGCGGTACTAGCGGGGGGGCCCGCCTTCTACAATGAGCAGTTCTTC

j_gene: TRBJ2-7
len: 15
v_gene: TRBV4-1
d_gene: TRBD2
abundance: few
CDR3aa: CASSPRSGEIYEQYF
CDR3nt: TGCGCCAGCAGCCCCCGGAGCGGGGAGATCTACGAGCAGTACTTC

j_gene: TRBJ2-3
len: 16
v_gene: TRBV27
d_gene: TRBD2
abundance: .
CDR3aa: CASRAQGLADTDTQYF
CDR3nt: TGTGCCAGCAGGGCCCAGGGACTAGCAGACACAGATACGCAGTATTTT